The T cell receptor (beta chain) described here comes from a study of T cells expressing NK-cell markers. Study context: CD3+CD56+NKG2C+, CD3+CD56+NKG2C- and CD3+CD56-NKG2C+ T cells, once sorted, supplied the TCR beta repertoires. Study findings and constraints: CD8+ T cells in over five donors included dominant NKG2C+ clonotypes at about 1.0-7.5%. The same clonotypes also predominated in the CD3+CD56-NKG2C+ fraction of several donors.

From germline, CDR1 is SGHVS and CDR2 FQNEAQ. This CDR3 spans 11 amino acids. TCRdb reprocessed the 5' RACE reads and keeps a single row for each CDR3 protein, giving no DNA. The clone table shows 500,000 to 700,000 distinct CDR3 sequences, with the ten largest holding around 4%. Of note for this clonotype: No antigen is known for it.

Sequences were obtained from blood T cells: a sorted CD56 or NKG2C T cell subset, CD4+ or CD8+ T cells, or bulk PBMC T cells (not recorded which). The rearrangement joins TRBV7-8 to TRBJ1-1; TCRdb gives TRBD1 as the D gene, but with no DNA this cannot be confirmed. The origin of this receptor is a man between 18 and 29 years old in good health. CDR3 in amino acids: CASSWGRGAFF.